The clone carrying this T cell receptor beta chain was observed a few times. The data were obtained in a study of long-term antiretroviral therapy in people with HIV. A v3.0 immunoSEQ assay was performed at survey level. Only in-frame clones appear in the TCRdb table, and some are missing; sequencing was by immunoSEQ multiplex PCR. Among over 30,000 clones listed, 83% were seen once. From germline, CDR1 is MGHRA and CDR2 YSYEKL. Unmatched junction bases numbered 10, after V lost 3 bases and J lost 8 bases. The CDR3 consists of 15 residues. Here the sequenced sample was unsorted PBMCs, taken 1 year after starting antiretroviral therapy. The clonotype was recovered from a man between 18 and 29 years old with HIV. The chain recombines TRBV4-1 with TRBJ1-2; the match to TRBD1 covers 9 bases. The CDR3 spells CASSHPGQGFRGYTF. The DNA for the CDR3 is TGCGCCAGCAGCCATCCCGGACAGGGGTTCCGCGGCTACACCTTC.